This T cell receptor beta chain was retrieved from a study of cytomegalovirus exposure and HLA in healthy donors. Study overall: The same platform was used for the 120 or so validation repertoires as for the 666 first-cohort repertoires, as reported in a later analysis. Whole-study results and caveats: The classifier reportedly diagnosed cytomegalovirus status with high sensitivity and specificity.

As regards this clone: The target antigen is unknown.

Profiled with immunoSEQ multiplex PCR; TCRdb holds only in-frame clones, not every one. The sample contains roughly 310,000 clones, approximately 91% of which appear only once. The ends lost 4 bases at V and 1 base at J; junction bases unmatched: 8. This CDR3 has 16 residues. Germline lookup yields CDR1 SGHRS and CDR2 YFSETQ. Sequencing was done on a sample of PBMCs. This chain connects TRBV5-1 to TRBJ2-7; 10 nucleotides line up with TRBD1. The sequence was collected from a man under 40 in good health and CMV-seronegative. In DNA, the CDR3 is TGCGCCAGCAGCCCATCCCGGGACAGGGGTTCCTACGAGCAGTACTTC. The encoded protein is CASSPSRDRGSYEQYF.